This T cell receptor beta chain originates from a study of shared clonotypes between healthy human individuals. Overall study context: Two women and a few men aged 18 to 49 served as donors. Notes on the study in general: Relative to their counterparts shared across all four donors, non-shared clonotypes exhibited diminished generation probabilities.

Germline V gene data show CDR1 as SGHTA and CDR2 as FQGNSA. CDR3 length: 16 residues. The J segment lost 0 bases and the V segment lost 5 bases, leaving 7 bases of the junction unmatched. About this clone: The antigen is undetermined.

Original methodology: Filtering of immunoSEQ junctional sequences could not match full-length read filtering. The assay was immunoSEQ multiplex PCR, and TCRdb's table has in-frame clones only and misses some. Clonal size and the V and J genes are those of that table, whereas D and trimming came from the DNA. Of approximately 620,000 clones listed, approximately 97% are singletons. The sample taken for sequencing was naive CD4+ T cells sorted from blood. Subset given: CD45RA+ positively selected. The rearrangement joins TRBV7-2 to TRBJ1-3, with TRBD1 identical over 7 bases. This receptor was identified in a woman aged 25 to 39 in good health. This CDR3 is CASSGQRDSSGNTIYF. In nucleotides, the CDR3 is TGTGCCAGCAGCGGGCAGAGGGACAGCTCTGGAAACACCATATATTTT.